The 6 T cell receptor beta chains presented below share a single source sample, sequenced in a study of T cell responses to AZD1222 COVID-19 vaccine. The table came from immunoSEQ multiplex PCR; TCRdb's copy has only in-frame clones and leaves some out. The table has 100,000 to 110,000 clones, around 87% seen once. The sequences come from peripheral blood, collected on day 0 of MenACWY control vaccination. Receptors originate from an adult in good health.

CDR3 nucleotides: TGCGCCAGCAGCGAGCTGGGGGGGCGATCCACCGGGGAGCTGTTTTTT. This encodes CASSELGGRSTGELFF. This sequence joins TRBV5-1 and TRBJ2-2; tentatively, D is TRBD2 (7 bases). The germline gives CDR1 SGHRS, CDR2 YFSETQ. The CDR3 has 16 residues. With 4 bases removed from V and 4 bases from J, the gap between germline ends came to 17 bases. Full variable domain (rest looked up from reference TRBV5-1 and TRBJ2-2): KAGVTQTPRYLIKTRGQQVTLSCSPISGHRSVSWYQQTPGQGLQFLFEYFSETQRNKGNFPGRFSGRQFSNSRSEMNVSTLELGDSALYLCASSELGGRSTGELFFGEGSRLTVL.

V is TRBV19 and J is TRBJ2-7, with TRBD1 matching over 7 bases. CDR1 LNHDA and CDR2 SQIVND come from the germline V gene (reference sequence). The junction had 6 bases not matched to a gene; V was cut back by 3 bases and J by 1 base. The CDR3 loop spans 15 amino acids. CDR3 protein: CASSMQDRVSYEQYF. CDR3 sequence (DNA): TGTGCCAGTAGTATGCAAGACAGGGTTTCCTACGAGCAGTACTTC.

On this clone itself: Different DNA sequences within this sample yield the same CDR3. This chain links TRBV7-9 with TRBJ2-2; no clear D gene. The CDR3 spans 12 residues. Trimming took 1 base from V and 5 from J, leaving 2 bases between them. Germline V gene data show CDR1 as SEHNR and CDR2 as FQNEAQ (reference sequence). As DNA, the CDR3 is TGTGCCAGCAGCTTAGGAACCGGGGAGCTGTTTTTT. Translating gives CASSLGTGELFF.

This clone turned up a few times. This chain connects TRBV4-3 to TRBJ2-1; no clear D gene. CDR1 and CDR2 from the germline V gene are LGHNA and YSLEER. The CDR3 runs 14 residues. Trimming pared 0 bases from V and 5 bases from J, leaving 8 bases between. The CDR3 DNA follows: TGCGCCAGCAGCCAAGAGTACGGAGACAATGAGCAGTTCTTC. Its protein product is CASSQEYGDNEQFF.

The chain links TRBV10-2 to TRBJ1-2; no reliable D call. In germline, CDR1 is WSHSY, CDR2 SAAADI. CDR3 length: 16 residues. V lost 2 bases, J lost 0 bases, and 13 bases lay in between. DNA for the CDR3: TGCGCCAGCAGTGAGGGTGGGTCGGGATCTAACTATGGCTACACCTTC. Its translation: CASSEGGSGSNYGYTF.

In DNA form, the CDR3 reads TGTGCCAGCTCACCACCGGGACAGTCCTACGAGCAGTACTTC. Translating gives CASSPPGQSYEQYF. This chain links TRBV18 with TRBJ2-7, with TRBD1 matching 7 bases. V lost 0 bases to trimming and J lost 1 base; unmatched junction nucleotides: 0. The CDR3 loop spans 14 amino acids. Germline values: CDR1 KGHSH, CDR2 LQKENI.